The TCR beta chain described here comes from a study of high-grade serous ovarian cancer treatment subgroups. Study at large: Each sample yielded on average approximately 7,700 unique TCR beta rearrangements from around 14,000 reads. Overall study results and limits: Tumors within one patient showed repertoire similarity of about 0.1 to 0.8.

Tumor samples were taken before definitive surgery or chemotherapy. The data were produced by immunoSEQ multiplex PCR, yet TCRdb's version contains in-frame clones alone and is incomplete. This table holds 250 to 350 clones, 70% to 90% found once. A note on this clone: Its antigen is still unknown.

Germline CDR1 is LNHDA and CDR2 is SQIVND (reference sequence). The V gene end was trimmed by 0 bases and the J gene end by 6 bases; junction bases not matched to a gene: 3. The CDR3 covers 15 residues. What was sequenced was tumor tissue. This sequence originates from a human donor with high-grade serous ovarian cancer. The rearrangement links TRBV19 to TRBJ2-2; 8 bases agree with TRBD2. This CDR3 reads CASSIDGRGAGELFF. The CDR3 nucleotides are TGTGCCAGTAGTATAGACGGGAGGGGAGCCGGGGAGCTGTTTTTT.